This record concerns one T cell receptor (beta chain) sequence. Antigen unknown. The source of the sample is a study of T cell clonotyping in hematopoietic cell transplantation. The wider study: Cytoreduction preceded collection of pretransplant recipient samples. General study results and limits: Graft donor and pretransplant recipient Inverse Simpson Index values predicted broader posttransplant TCR diversity. Pathologically expanded recipient clonotypes increased progressively from day 30 to day 180 as diversity fell. At the given depth, recipient repertoires were over 95% de novo clonotypes.

Profiled with immunoSEQ multiplex PCR; TCRdb holds only in-frame clones, not every one. This table holds roughly 44,000 clones, less than 85% found once. Time point here: recipient sample about 28 days before transplant, after cytoreduction. Looked up from germline, CDR1 is MNHEY and CDR2 is SVGAGI. The length of the CDR3 is 14 residues. Trimming shortened V by 7 bases and J by 7 bases, and 19 bases separated the two germline ends. The source is a man in his sixties with acute myeloid leukemia. Some clones in this sample may be carry-over from other donors' samples. The sequences come from peripheral blood mononuclear cells, collected before stem cell transplant. V gene TRBV6-5 combines with J gene TRBJ1-2, with D tentatively TRBD1 (6 bases). As DNA, the CDR3 is TGTGCCAGCACCCTAGGGGGGGGCCGGGGTGGCTACACCTTC. This encodes CASTLGGGRGGYTF.